This T cell receptor beta chain was found in a study of shared clonotypes between healthy human individuals. V gave up 3 bases and J gave up 6 bases; unmatched junction bases: 14. The germline V gene encodes CDR1 MDHEN and CDR2 SYDVKM. The CDR3 sequence is 17 residues long. The DNA input per sorted-subset replicate PCR was 200 ng, corresponding to around 30,000 T cell genomes. TCRdb keeps only in-frame clones here, not all; method: immunoSEQ multiplex PCR. This sample has over a million clones, with 95% to 97% found just once. The sequencing sample was made of naive CD4+ T cells sorted from blood. The subset was: CD45RA+ positively selected. This rearrangement joins TRBV28 to TRBJ2-7, with 10 bases lining up with TRBD1. The receptor's source is a man aged 25-45 years in good health. The CDR3 DNA reads as TGTGCCAGCAGTTTTACCTTTCCCGGGACAGGGGTTAGCGAGCAGTACTTC. This translates into CASSFTFPGTGVSEQYF.